The clone carrying this T cell receptor beta chain was observed a handful of times. Antigen unknown. The data stem from a study of T-cell reconstitution after alpha-beta-depleted transplantation in children. The germline V gene has CDR1 SGHAT and CDR2 FQDESV (reference sequence). The CDR3 is made up of 12 amino acids. The V end lost 7 bases, the J end lost 12 bases, and 17 bases lay between the germline ends. A library of TCRbeta sequences, prepared with unique molecular identifiers, was generated. TCRdb itself ran the PCR reads through MiXCR, one entry per CDR3 protein. The sample holds hundreds of thousands of distinct CDR3 sequences, less than 15% seen once. Study findings and constraints: At day 60, the high TCRbeta diversity found in some patients originated from recipient T cells and thymic progenitors that had survived. Expanded clones from the graft, numbering several hundred, reportedly supplied alpha-beta T cells about two months after transplant. Hyperexpanded clones declined; after one year, newly produced T cells mostly supplied diversity.

Specimen: PBMCs, collected before TCRalphabeta/CD19-depleted stem cell transplant. The chain joins TRBV11-1 to TRBJ2-3, with a weak D call TRBD2 (6 bases). This TCR was sampled from a girl aged 2 to 10 with congenital amegakaryocytic thrombocytopenia, due to receive a stem cell transplant. CDR3 DNA sequence: TGTGCCAGCACTACGGGACTTTTTAAACAGTATTTT. Encoded protein: CASTTGLFKQYF.